The TCR beta chain under discussion was sequenced for a study of cytomegalovirus exposure and HLA in healthy donors. The study, taken as a whole, reports: In a later analysis, most CMV-associated TCR beta chains appeared HLA-restricted. Judged likely to be a sequencing artifact was a cluster of highly shared sequence variants. When analyzed later, a missense DCLRE1C variant was found to be linked to TCR beta V- and J-gene trimming.

13 Jbeta primers and 60 Vbeta primers were used for the PCR. Per the original data handling: Unique TCR beta chains totaled some 80 million in a later count, with approximately 10 million of them shared. The table came from immunoSEQ multiplex PCR; TCRdb's copy has only in-frame clones and leaves some out. That table gives V, J and clone size, and the DNA gave D and trimming. The listing records more than 100,000 clones. The CDR3 is 16 amino acids. Trimming took 0 bases from V and 10 from J; bases not matched to a gene: 10. Germline V gives CDR1 LGHNA, CDR2 YNFKEQ. A word on this clone: Its antigen remains unidentified.

The sample consisted of PBMCs. The chain has TRBV4-2 and TRBJ2-1; 9 bases align to TRBD2. The receptor comes from a man aged 18-30 years in good health and CMV-seronegative. The DNA of the CDR3 is TGTGCCAGCAGCCAAGATCGAGCGGGGGGCCACCTCGAGCAGTTCTTC. Translation: CASSQDRAGGHLEQFF.